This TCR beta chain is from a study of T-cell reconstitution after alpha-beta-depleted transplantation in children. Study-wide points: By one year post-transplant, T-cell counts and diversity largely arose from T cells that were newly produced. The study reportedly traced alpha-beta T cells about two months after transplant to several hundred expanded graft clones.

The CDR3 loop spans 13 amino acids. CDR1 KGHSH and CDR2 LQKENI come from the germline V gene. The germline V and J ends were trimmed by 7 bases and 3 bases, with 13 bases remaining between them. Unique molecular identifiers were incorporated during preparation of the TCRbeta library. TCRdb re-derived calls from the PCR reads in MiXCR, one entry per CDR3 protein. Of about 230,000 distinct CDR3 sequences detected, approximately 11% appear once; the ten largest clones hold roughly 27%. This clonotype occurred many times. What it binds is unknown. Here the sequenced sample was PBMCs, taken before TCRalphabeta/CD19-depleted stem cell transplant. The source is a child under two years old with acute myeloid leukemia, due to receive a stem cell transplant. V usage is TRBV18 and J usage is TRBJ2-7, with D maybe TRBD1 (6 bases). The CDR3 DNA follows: TGTGCCAGCTTTCCGGGACAAGGCTACGAGCAGTACTTC. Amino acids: CASFPGQGYEQYF.